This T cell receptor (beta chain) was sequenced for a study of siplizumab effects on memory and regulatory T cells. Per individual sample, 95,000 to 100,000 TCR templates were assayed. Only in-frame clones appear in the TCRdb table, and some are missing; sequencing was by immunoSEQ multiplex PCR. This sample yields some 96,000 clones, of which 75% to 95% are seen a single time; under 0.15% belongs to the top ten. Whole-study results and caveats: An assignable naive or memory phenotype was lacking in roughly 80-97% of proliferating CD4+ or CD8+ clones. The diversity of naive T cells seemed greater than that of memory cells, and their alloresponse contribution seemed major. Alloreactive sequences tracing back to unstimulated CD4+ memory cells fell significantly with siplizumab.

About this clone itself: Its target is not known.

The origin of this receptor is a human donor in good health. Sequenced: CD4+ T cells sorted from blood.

The CDR3 coding sequence is TGTGCCATCAGCCGGGACAGCGGCGCAATCAACAATGAGCAGTTCTTC. This codes for CAISRDSGAINNEQFF. The V call is TRBV10-3, the J call TRBJ2-1; 7 bases are a match to TRBD1. The CDR3 is 16 amino acids. With V trimmed by 6 bases and J by 5 bases, 13 bases remained unmatched. Germline V CDR1 and CDR2: ENHRY, SYGVKD.